Detailed here is one T cell receptor (beta chain). TCRdb fed the RT-PCR reads into MiXCR, producing one record per CDR3 protein. The sample carries roughly 940,000 distinct CDR3 sequences, under 20% recorded once. This specimen comes from a study of patients and donors after allogeneic stem cell transplantation. With 0 bases removed from V and 2 bases from J, the gap between germline ends came to 9 bases. Germline CDR1 reads SGDLS; CDR2 reads YYNGEE. The CDR3 sequence is 14 residues long. The TCR comes from a human donor who was either an allogeneic HSCT recipient or a stem cell or donor lymphocyte infusion donor (not recorded which). It is not recorded whose cells these are; they may come from a transplant donor. The chain joins TRBV9 to TRBJ2-7; D gene unclear. Material for sequencing was blood, either unsorted or a sorted T cell fraction (not recorded which). The CDR3: CASSVAVVAYEQYF. The CDR3 DNA sequence: TGTGCCAGCAGCGTAGCAGTTGTGGCCTACGAGCAGTACTTC.